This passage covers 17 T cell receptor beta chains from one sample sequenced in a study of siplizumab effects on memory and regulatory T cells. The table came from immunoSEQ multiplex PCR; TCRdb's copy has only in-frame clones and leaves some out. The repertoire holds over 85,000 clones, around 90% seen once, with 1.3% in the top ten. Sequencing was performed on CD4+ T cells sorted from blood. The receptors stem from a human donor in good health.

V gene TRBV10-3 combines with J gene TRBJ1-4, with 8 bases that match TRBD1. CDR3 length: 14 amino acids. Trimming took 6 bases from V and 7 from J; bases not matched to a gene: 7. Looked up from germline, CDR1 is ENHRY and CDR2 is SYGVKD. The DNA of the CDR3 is TGTGCCATCAGCCAACAGGGGGAGAGTGAAAAACTGTTTTTT. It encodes CAISQQGESEKLFF.

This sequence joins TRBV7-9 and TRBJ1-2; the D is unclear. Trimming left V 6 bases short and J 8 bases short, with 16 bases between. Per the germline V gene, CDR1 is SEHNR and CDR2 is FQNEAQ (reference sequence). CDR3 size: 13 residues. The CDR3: CASRVTSAGGYTF. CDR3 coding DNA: TGTGCCAGCAGAGTAACGAGCGCTGGGGGCTACACCTTC.

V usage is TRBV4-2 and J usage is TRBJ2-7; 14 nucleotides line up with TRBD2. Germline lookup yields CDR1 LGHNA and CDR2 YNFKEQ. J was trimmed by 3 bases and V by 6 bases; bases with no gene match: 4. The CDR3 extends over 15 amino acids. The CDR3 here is CASSRLAGGSYEQYF. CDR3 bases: TGTGCCAGCAGTCGACTAGCGGGAGGGAGCTACGAGCAGTACTTC.

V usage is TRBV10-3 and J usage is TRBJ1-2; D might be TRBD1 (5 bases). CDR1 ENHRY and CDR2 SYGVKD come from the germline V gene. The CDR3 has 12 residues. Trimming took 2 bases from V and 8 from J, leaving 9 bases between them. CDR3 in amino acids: CAISEGGLGYTF. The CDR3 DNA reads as TGTGCCATCAGTGAGGGGGGGTTGGGCTACACCTTC.

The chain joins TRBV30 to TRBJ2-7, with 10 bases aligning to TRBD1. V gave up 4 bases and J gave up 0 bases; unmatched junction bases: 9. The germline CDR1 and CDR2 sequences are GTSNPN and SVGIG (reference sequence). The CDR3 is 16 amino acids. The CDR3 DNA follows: TGTGCCTGGACAGGAACGGGACAGGGGTTCTCCTACGAGCAGTACTTC. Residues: CAWTGTGQGFSYEQYF.

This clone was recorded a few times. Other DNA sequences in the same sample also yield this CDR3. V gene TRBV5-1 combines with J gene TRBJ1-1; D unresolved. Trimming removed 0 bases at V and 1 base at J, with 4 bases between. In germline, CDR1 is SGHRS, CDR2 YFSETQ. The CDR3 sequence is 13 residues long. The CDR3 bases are TGCGCCAGCAGCTTGGCAGGGAACACTGAAGCTTTCTTT. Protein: CASSLAGNTEAFF.

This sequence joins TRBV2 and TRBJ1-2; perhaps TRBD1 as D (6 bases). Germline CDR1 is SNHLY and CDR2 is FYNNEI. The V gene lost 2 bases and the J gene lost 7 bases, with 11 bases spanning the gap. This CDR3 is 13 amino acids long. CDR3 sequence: CASSERGRSGYTF. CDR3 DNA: TGTGCCAGCAGTGAACGGGGGCGATCTGGCTACACCTTC.

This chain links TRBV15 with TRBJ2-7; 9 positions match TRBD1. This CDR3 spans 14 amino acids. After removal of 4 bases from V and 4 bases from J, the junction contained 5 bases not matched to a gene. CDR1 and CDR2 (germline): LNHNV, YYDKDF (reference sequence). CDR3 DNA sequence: TGTGCCACCAGCACCCGGGACAGGGCGTACGAGCAGTACTTC. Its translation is CATSTRDRAYEQYF. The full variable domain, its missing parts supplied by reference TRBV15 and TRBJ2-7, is DAMVIQNPRYQVTQFGKPVTLSCSQTLNHNVMYWYQQKSSQAPKLLFHYYDKDFNNEADTPDNFQSRRPNTSFCFLDIRSPGLGDTAMYLCATSTRDRAYEQYFGPGTRLTVT.

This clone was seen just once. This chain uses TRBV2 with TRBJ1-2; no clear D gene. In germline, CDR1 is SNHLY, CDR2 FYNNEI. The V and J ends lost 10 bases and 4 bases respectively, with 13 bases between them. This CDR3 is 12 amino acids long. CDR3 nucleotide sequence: TGTGCCATTATACTTACGCTCTATGGCTACACCTTC. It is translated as CAIILTLYGYTF. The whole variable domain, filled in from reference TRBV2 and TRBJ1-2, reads EPEVTQTPSHQVTQMGQEVILRCVPISNHLYFYWYRQILGQKVEFLVSFYNNEISEKSEIFDDQFSVERPDGSNFTLKIRSTKLEDSAMYFCAIILTLYGYTFGSGTRLTVV.

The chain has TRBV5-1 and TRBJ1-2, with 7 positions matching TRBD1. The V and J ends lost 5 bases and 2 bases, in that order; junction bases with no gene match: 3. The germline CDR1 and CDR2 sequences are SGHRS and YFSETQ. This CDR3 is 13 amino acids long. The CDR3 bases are TGCGCCAGCAGTGAGGGACAGAACTATGGCTACACCTTC. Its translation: CASSEGQNYGYTF.

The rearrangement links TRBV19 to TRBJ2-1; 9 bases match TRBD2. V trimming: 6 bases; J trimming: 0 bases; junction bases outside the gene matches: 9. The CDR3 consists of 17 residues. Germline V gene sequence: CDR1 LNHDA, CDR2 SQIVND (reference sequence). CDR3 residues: CASRYASGGTSYNEQFF. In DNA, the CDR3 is TGTGCCAGTAGATATGCGAGCGGGGGGACCTCCTACAATGAGCAGTTCTTC.

Here the CDR3 reads CASSEQGAGANVLTF. DNA for the CDR3: TGTGCCAGCAGTGAACAGGGTGCTGGGGCCAACGTCCTGACTTTC. The V gene is TRBV25-1, the J gene TRBJ2-6; maybe TRBD1 (5 bases). The CDR3 sequence is 15 residues long. Trimming took 2 bases from V and 2 from J, leaving 7 bases between them. Germline V gene lookup returns CDR1 MGHDK and CDR2 SYGVNS. Full variable domain (missing parts from reference TRBV25-1 and TRBJ2-6): EADIYQTPRYLVIGTGKKITLECSQTMGHDKMYWYQQDPGMELHLIHYSYGVNSTEKGDLSSESTVSRIRTEHFPLTLESARPSHTSQYLCASSEQGAGANVLTFGAGSRLTVL.

For the CDR3, the DNA is TGTGCCAGCTCACCACCGACAGGGGGGAATAATTCACCCCTCCACTTT. Its translation is CASSPPTGGNNSPLHF. The chain carries TRBV18 and TRBJ1-6, with 9 bases fitting TRBD1. Germline trimming cut 0 bases from V and 5 bases from J; bases unmatched to any gene: 2. The CDR3 loop spans 16 amino acids. Germline assignment: CDR1 KGHSH and CDR2 LQKENI.

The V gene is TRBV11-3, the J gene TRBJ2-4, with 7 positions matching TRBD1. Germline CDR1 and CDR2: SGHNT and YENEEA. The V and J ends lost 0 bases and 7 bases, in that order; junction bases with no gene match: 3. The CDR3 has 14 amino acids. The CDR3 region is CASSLEGQSNIQYF. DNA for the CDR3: TGTGCCAGCAGCTTAGAGGGACAGAGTAACATTCAGTACTTC.

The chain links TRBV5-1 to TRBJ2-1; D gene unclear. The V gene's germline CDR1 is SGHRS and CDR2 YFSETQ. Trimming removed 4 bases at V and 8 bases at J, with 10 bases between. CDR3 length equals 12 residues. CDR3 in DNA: TGCGCCAGCAGCGGGGTAGAAGATGAGCAGTTCTTC. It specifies CASSGVEDEQFF. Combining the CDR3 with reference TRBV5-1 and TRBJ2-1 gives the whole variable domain KAGVTQTPRYLIKTRGQQVTLSCSPISGHRSVSWYQQTPGQGLQFLFEYFSETQRNKGNFPGRFSGRQFSNSRSEMNVSTLELGDSALYLCASSGVEDEQFFGPGTRLTVL.

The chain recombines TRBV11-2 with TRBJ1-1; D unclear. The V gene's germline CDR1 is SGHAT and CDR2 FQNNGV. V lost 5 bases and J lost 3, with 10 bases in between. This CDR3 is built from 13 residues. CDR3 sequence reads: CASSPRFDTEAFF. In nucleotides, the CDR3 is TGTGCCAGCAGCCCACGATTTGACACTGAAGCTTTCTTT.

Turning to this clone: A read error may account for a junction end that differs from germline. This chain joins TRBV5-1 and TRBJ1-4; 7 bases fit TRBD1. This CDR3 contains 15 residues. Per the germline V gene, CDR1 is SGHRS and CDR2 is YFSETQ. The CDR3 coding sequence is TGCGTCAGCAGCGATCCGACAGGGCTAGATGAAAAACTGTTTTTT. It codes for CVSSDPTGLDEKLFF. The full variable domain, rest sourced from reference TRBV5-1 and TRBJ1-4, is KAGVTQTPRYLIKTRGQQVTLSCSPISGHRSVSWYQQTPGQGLQFLFEYFSETQRNKGNFPGRFSGRQFSNSRSEMNVSTLELGDSALYLCVSSDPTGLDEKLFFGSGTQLSVL.